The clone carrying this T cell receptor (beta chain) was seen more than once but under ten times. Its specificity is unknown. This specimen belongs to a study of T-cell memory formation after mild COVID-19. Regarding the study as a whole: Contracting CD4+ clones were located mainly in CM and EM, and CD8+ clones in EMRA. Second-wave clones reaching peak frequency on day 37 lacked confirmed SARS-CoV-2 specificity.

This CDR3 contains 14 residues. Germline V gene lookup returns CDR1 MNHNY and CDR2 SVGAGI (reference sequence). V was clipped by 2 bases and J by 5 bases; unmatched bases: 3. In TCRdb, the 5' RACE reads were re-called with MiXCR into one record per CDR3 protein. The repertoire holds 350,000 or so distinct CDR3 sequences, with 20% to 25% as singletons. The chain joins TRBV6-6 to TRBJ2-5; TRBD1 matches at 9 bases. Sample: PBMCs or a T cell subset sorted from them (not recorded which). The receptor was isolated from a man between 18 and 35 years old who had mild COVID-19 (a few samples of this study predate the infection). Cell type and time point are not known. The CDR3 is CASSYTGGRETQYF. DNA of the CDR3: TGTGCCAGCAGTTACACAGGGGGCCGGGAGACCCAGTACTTC.